Each of the 23 T cell receptor beta chains below was sequenced from the same sample in a study of cytomegalovirus exposure and HLA in healthy donors (dated by TCRdb to about 2017). The library relied on the immunoSEQ multiplex PCR assay. For the multiplex PCR, a mixture combining 60 forward primers for TCR Vbeta segments and 13 reverse primers for TCR Jbeta segments was used. The clones in this table, taken by TCRdb from immuneACCESS, are in-frame only. Not every clone is retained; where verified, under half of the shortfall comes from an unresolved V gene, and the cause of the rest is unknown. The sample table records under 120,000 clones; roughly three fifths of these occur just once. 3.8% of the sample belongs to the ten largest clones. Sequenced: PBMCs. All receptors come from a man aged 25 to 40 in good health and CMV-seropositive.

This chain links TRBV4-1 with TRBJ2-7; D is unclear. Between the trimmed V and J ends, which lost 1 base and 3 bases, there was a span of 13 bases. In germline, CDR1 is MGHRA, CDR2 YSYEKL. CDR3 length equals 15 residues. The CDR3 region has the DNA TGCGCCAGCAGCCAAGGCACCCCCGGGTACTACGAGCAGTACTTC. It yields the protein CASSQGTPGYYEQYF.

This clone was counted once. This sequence joins TRBV5-1 and TRBJ1-1; the match to TRBD1 covers 7 bases. After removal of 0 bases from V and 4 bases from J, the junction contained 12 bases not matched to a gene. Germline V gene data show CDR1 as SGHRS and CDR2 as YFSETQ. This CDR3 comprises 17 residues. CDR3 sequence (DNA): TGCGCCAGCAGCTTGGGGCAAGGGGGCCTTGGGGCCACTGAAGCTTTCTTT. Translating gives CASSLGQGGLGATEAFF. The full variable domain, with the rest looked up from reference TRBV5-1 and TRBJ1-1, is KAGVTQTPRYLIKTRGQQVTLSCSPISGHRSVSWYQQTPGQGLQFLFEYFSETQRNKGNFPGRFSGRQFSNSRSEMNVSTLELGDSALYLCASSLGQGGLGATEAFFGQGTRLTVV.

This chain joins TRBV9 and TRBJ2-2, with D unclear. The CDR3 loop spans 15 amino acids. The V gene lost 4 bases and the J gene lost 4 bases, with 14 bases spanning the gap. Germline values: CDR1 SGDLS, CDR2 YYNGEE. The CDR3 region has the DNA TGTGCCAGCAGCTTTGCTACCGGTGGCACCGGGGAGCTGTTTTTT. Translation gives CASSFATGGTGELFF.

This chain connects TRBV6-1 to TRBJ2-2; 7 positions match TRBD1. The V gene's germline CDR1 is MNHNS and CDR2 SASEGT. The CDR3 runs 15 residues. V was clipped by 6 bases and J by 1 base; unmatched bases: 5. The CDR3: CASRMDRRNTGELFF. For the CDR3, the DNA is TGTGCCAGCAGAATGGACAGGCGGAACACCGGGGAGCTGTTTTTT.

The chain couples TRBV27 to TRBJ1-2; weak D call: TRBD1 (5 bases). The CDR3 is 13 residues long. The germline V gene has CDR1 MNHEY and CDR2 SMNVEV (reference sequence). V was cut by 0 bases and J by 6 bases, with 8 bases left in between. CDR3 bases: TGTGCCAGCAGTTTATCGGGGGGGGATGGCTACACCTTC. It codes for CASSLSGGDGYTF.

This sequence joins TRBV12-5 and TRBJ2-5, with D perhaps matching TRBD1 (6 bases). V dropped 6 bases and J dropped 5 bases, with 13 bases sitting between them. Germline-derived CDR1 and CDR2 are LGHNT and FRNRAP. CDR3 length: 13 amino acids. In nucleotides, the CDR3 is TGTGCTAGTGGCTCGGACAGATGGGAGACCCAGTACTTC. It codes for CASGSDRWETQYF.

The V call is TRBV10-2, the J call TRBJ1-2; TRBD1 aligns across 9 bases. This CDR3 comprises 14 residues. Germline CDR1 reads WSHSY; CDR2 reads SAAADI. After removal of 5 bases from V and 8 bases from J, the junction contained 9 bases not matched to a gene. The CDR3 here is CASSSGQGREGYTF. The CDR3 DNA is TGCGCCAGCAGTTCAGGACAGGGGCGGGAGGGCTACACCTTC.

V is TRBV7-9 and J is TRBJ1-6; 12 bases agree with TRBD1. V gave up 6 bases and J gave up 9 bases; unmatched junction bases: 12. CDR3 length: 17 residues. Germline V gene lookup returns CDR1 SEHNR and CDR2 FQNEAQ (reference sequence). Written as DNA, the CDR3 is TGTGCCAGCAGACTTACAGGGCCGGGACAGGGGGCTTCACCCCTCCACTTT. Amino acids: CASRLTGPGQGASPLHF.

This clone was detected a few times. J is TRBJ2-3 and V is TRBV11-2; D unresolved. V was trimmed by 1 base and J by 6 bases, leaving 8 bases between them. This CDR3 has 13 residues. The germline CDR1 and CDR2 sequences are SGHAT and FQNNGV. The CDR3 protein is CASSLVDGDTQYF. The CDR3 nucleotides read TGTGCCAGCAGCTTAGTAGACGGGGATACGCAGTATTTT.

This chain connects TRBV10-3 to TRBJ1-3, with D unclear. This CDR3 comprises 13 residues. With 10 bases removed from V and 1 base from J, the gap between germline ends came to 11 bases. Germline V CDR1 and CDR2: ENHRY, SYGVKD. CDR3 sequence reads: CATREFSGNTIYF. CDR3 nucleotide sequence: TGTGCCACCCGCGAATTTTCTGGAAACACCATATATTTT.

V usage is TRBV19 and J usage is TRBJ2-6; 7 bases line up with TRBD1. Germline V lookup: CDR1 LNHDA, CDR2 SQIVND (reference sequence). The V gene end was trimmed by 10 bases and the J gene end by 2 bases; junction bases not matched to a gene: 5. The CDR3 loop spans 14 amino acids. CDR3 region: CATRQGTGANVLTF. CDR3 nucleotide sequence: TGTGCCACGCGACAGGGCACTGGGGCCAACGTCCTGACTTTC.

In this sample, this clone turned up a few times. The same CDR3 is also encoded by other DNA sequences in this sample. J is TRBJ1-3 and V is TRBV5-1; D uncertain. The germline V gene encodes CDR1 SGHRS and CDR2 YFSETQ. Deletions cut 0 bases from V and 0 bases from J, with 7 bases between. This CDR3 region has 15 residues. DNA for the CDR3: TGCGCCAGCAGCTTGGCCTCAGGCTCTGGAAACACCATATATTTT. Amino acid sequence: CASSLASGSGNTIYF.

This chain joins TRBV10-3 and TRBJ1-1, with D possibly being TRBD1 (5 bases). This CDR3 comprises 14 residues. Germline V gene lookup returns CDR1 ENHRY and CDR2 SYGVKD. The V gene lost 2 bases and the J gene lost 5 bases, with 12 bases spanning the gap. The CDR3 loop is CAISEPGVGTEAFF. The CDR3 nucleotides read TGTGCCATCAGTGAGCCGGGGGTTGGAACTGAAGCTTTCTTT.

The V and J genes are TRBV14 and TRBJ1-1; possible D gene TRBD1, 5 bases. The CDR3 extends over 14 amino acids. The germline gives CDR1 SGHDN, CDR2 FVKESK. V was shortened by 4 bases and J by 0 bases, with 9 bases between the two germline ends. The CDR3 spells CASSPRALNTEAFF. The CDR3, as DNA: TGTGCCAGCAGCCCCAGGGCATTGAACACTGAAGCTTTCTTT.

This clone was detected a few times. The V gene is TRBV5-1, the J gene TRBJ2-5, with D possibly being TRBD1 (5 bases). Germline V lookup: CDR1 SGHRS, CDR2 YFSETQ. This CDR3 contains 15 residues. The V gene lost 3 bases and the J gene lost 4 bases, with 16 bases spanning the gap. CDR3: CASSSNYRNGETQYF. CDR3 nucleotides: TGCGCCAGCAGCTCGAATTACAGGAACGGAGAGACCCAGTACTTC.

This chain connects TRBV5-1 to TRBJ1-1; the match to TRBD1 covers 9 bases. This CDR3 comprises 15 residues. Germline V gene lookup returns CDR1 SGHRS and CDR2 YFSETQ. Trimming cost V 6 bases and J 5 bases; bases outside gene matches: 11. CDR3: CASTDPRQGETEAFF. CDR3 coding DNA: TGCGCCAGCACCGATCCGCGACAGGGGGAGACTGAAGCTTTCTTT.

The V and J genes are TRBV5-1 and TRBJ2-3, with D possibly TRBD1 on 5 matching bases. Germline lookup yields CDR1 SGHRS and CDR2 YFSETQ. V was clipped by 6 bases and J by 3 bases, with 14 bases between them. The CDR3 is 14 residues long. The CDR3 coding sequence is TGCGCCAGCAAGGACATCCCGAATACAGATACGCAGTATTTT. Its protein is CASKDIPNTDTQYF.

V gene TRBV5-4 combines with J gene TRBJ2-7; 8 bases agree with TRBD1. The CDR3 length is 15 residues. From germline, CDR1 is SGHNT and CDR2 YYREEE (reference sequence). V trimming: 2 bases; J trimming: 4 bases; junction bases outside the gene matches: 8. The CDR3 region has the DNA TGTGCCAGCAGCTTAAGTCCCGGGACAGGATACGAGCAGTACTTC. It is translated as CASSLSPGTGYEQYF.

The J gene is TRBJ2-1, the V gene TRBV5-1; the D gene is possibly TRBD1 (6 bases). CDR1 SGHRS and CDR2 YFSETQ come from the germline V gene. The V end was cut by 0 bases, the J end by 5 bases, with 9 bases between. CDR3 length equals 14 residues. The CDR3 DNA is TGCGCCAGCAGCTTGGTGGACAGAGACAATGAGCAGTTCTTC. Residues: CASSLVDRDNEQFF.

This clone was counted between two and nine times. This chain connects TRBV19 to TRBJ1-6, with D perhaps TRBD1 (5 bases). V lost 10 bases and J lost 10, with 14 bases in between. This CDR3 has 12 amino acids. Germline V gene data show CDR1 as LNHDA and CDR2 as SQIVND (reference sequence). For the CDR3, the DNA is TGTGCCACCTCGACAGCTTTCTCACCCCTCCACTTT. It yields the protein CATSTAFSPLHF.

The chain has TRBV5-4 and TRBJ2-3, with TRBD2 matching over 11 bases. V lost 0 bases and J lost 5; bases outside the gene matches: 2. The CDR3 sequence is 15 residues long. The germline gives CDR1 SGHNT, CDR2 YYREEE (reference sequence). The CDR3 DNA is TGTGCCAGCAGCTTGGAACTAGCGGGGGAAGATACGCAGTATTTT. Amino acids: CASSLELAGEDTQYF.

The chain employs TRBV10-3 and TRBJ1-1; 7 positions match TRBD1. J lost 3 bases, V lost 5 bases, and 9 bases had no gene match. The CDR3 is made up of 15 amino acids. Germline V gives CDR1 ENHRY, CDR2 SYGVKD. The CDR3 is CAISSRGTLDTEAFF. CDR3 coding DNA: TGTGCCATCAGTTCCAGGGGGACCCTGGACACTGAAGCTTTCTTT.

There are a few counts of this clone. J is TRBJ2-1 and V is TRBV18, with D unresolved. The ends were cut back, 3 bases at V and 9 bases at J, with 9 bases in the middle. The germline V gene has CDR1 KGHSH and CDR2 LQKENI. The CDR3 consists of 12 residues. The CDR3 sequence: CASSPDSPEQFF. As DNA, the CDR3 is TGTGCCAGCTCACCTGACTCTCCTGAGCAGTTCTTC.